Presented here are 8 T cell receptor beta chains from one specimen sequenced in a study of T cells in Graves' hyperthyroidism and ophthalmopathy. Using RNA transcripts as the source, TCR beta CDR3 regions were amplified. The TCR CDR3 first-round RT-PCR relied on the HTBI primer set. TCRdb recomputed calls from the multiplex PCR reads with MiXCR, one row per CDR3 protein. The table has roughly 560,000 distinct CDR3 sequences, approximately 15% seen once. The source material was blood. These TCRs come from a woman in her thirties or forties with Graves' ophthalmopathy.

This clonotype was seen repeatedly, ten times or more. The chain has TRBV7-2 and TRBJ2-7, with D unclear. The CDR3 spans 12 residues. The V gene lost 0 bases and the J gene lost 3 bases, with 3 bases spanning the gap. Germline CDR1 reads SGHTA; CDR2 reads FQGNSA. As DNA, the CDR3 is TGTGCCAGCAGCTTAGCTCGCTACGAGCAGTACTTC. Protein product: CASSLARYEQYF.

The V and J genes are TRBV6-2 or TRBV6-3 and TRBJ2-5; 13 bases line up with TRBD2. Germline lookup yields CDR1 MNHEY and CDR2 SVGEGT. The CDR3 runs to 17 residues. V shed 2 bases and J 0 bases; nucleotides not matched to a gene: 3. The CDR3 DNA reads TGTGCCAGCAGTTACCGACTAGCGGGAGGCTACCAAGAGACCCAGTACTTC. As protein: CASSYRLAGGYQETQYF.

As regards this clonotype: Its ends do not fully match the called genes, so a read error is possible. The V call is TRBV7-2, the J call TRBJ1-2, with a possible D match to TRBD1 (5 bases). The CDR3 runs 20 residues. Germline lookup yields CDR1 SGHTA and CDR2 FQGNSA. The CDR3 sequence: CACRNPPRNRSMSYGYGYTF. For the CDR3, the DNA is TGTGCCTGCAGAAATCCTCCACGAAACAGGTCCATGAGCTACGGGTATGGCTACACCTTC.

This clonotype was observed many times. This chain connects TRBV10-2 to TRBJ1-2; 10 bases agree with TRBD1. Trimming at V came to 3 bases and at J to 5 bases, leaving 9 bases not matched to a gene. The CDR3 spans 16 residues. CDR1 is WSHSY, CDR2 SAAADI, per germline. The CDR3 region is CASSDPMTGGWYGYTF. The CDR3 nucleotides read TGCGCCAGCAGTGACCCTATGACAGGGGGCTGGTATGGCTACACCTTC.

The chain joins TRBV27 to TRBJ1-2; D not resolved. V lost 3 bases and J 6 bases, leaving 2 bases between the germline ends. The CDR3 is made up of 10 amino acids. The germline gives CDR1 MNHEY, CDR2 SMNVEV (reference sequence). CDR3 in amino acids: CASSFHGYTF. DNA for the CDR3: TGTGCCAGCAGTTTTCATGGCTACACCTTC.

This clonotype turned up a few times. The CDR3 spells CASSQYTGIGEQYF. CDR3 sequence (DNA): TGCGCCAGCAGCCAATATACAGGGATAGGCGAGCAGTACTTC. The genes are TRBV4-1 and TRBJ2-7; possibly TRBD1 for D (6 bases). The germline V gene has CDR1 MGHRA and CDR2 YSYEKL. Trimming removed 2 bases from V and 6 bases from J, with 14 bases in between. This CDR3 has 14 residues.

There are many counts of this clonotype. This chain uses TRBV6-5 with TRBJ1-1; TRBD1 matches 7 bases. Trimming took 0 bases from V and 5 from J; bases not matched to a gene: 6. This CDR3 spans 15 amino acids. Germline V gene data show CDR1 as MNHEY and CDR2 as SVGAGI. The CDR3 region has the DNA TGTGCCAGCAGTTACTCCACAGGGGCGAGGACTGAAGCTTTCTTT. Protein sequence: CASSYSTGARTEAFF.

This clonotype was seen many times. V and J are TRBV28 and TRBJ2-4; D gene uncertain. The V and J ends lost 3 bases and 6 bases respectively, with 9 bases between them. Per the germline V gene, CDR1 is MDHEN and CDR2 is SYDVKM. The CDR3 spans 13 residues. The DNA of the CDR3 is TGTGCCAGCAGTTTTGGGGTGGGAAACATTCAGTACTTC. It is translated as CASSFGVGNIQYF.